This is a list of T cell receptor beta chains from one sample in a study of cytomegalovirus exposure and HLA in healthy donors. TCRdb keeps only in-frame clones here, not all; method: immunoSEQ multiplex PCR. The sample contains around 130,000 clones, around three quarters of which appear only once. The specimen sequenced was PBMCs. Source of these receptors: a man in his late teens or twenties in good health and CMV-seronegative. The CDR3 runs from the conserved cysteine through the conserved F or W. A D gene is named only where the DNA matches it firmly. Rows may omit the clone size; those that give it use once, few, many or a size class.

NA	18	TRBD1	TRBJ2-1	TRBV27	TGTGCCAGCAGTTTATCGGGACAGGTGGTTAAGGTCTACAATGAGCAGTTCTTC	CASSLSGQVVKVYNEQFF
few	15	TRBD1	TRBJ1-3	TRBV6-5	TGTGCCAGCACTCGGACAGGGGACTCTGGAAACACCATATATTTT	CASTRTGDSGNTIYF
NA	16	NA	TRBJ2-3	TRBV18	TGTGCCAGCTCACCAGGTGGAGGAGGAGTGGCAGATACGCAGTATTTT	CASSPGGGGVADTQYF
NA	19	NA	TRBJ2-7	TRBV28	TGTGCCAGCAGCCCTTTTTTAGGGGAGGCCCCGTCGTTCTACTACGAGCAGTACTTC	CASSPFLGEAPSFYYEQYF
NA	13	NA	TRBJ2-5	TRBV29-1	TGCAGCGTTGAAGGACGGGTTGCGGGCCGATCGTACTTC	CSVEGRVAGRSYF
NA	15	TRBD1	TRBJ1-4	TRBV6-6	TGTGCCAGCAGTTACTCGTCCGGGACAGGACAAAAACTGTTTTTT	CASSYSSGTGQKLFF
NA	16	TRBD2	TRBJ2-1	TRBV4-1	TGCGCCAGCAGCTACTCTAGCGGGAGGGTATTGGATGAGCAGTTCTTC	CASSYSSGRVLDEQFF
NA	13	NA	TRBJ2-5	TRBV30	TGTGCCTGGACCCAGGGGTCGATGGAGACCCAGTACTTC	CAWTQGSMETQYF
NA	15	NA	TRBJ2-1	TRBV5-8	TGTGCCAGCAGCCCAGAAGAGGGCCCCTACAATGAGCAGTTCTTC	CASSPEEGPYNEQFF
NA	15	NA	TRBJ2-2	TRBV5-1	TGCGCCAGCAGCTTCGGCAAGATACAGGCCGGGGAGCTGTTTTTT	CASSFGKIQAGELFF
NA	17	NA	TRBJ2-3	TRBV27	TGTGCCAGCAGTTTTCTCCAGGGTCCGCCTCGGACAGATACGCAGTATTTT	CASSFLQGPPRTDTQYF
NA	15	TRBD1	TRBJ1-2	TRBV2	TGTGCCAGCAGTGAAGCGACAGGGGGGACCTATGGCTACACCTTC	CASSEATGGTYGYTF
NA	14	NA	TRBJ1-1	TRBV6-5	TGTGCCAGCAGTTACTCTTTGGGGGCCACTGAAGCTTTCTTT	CASSYSLGATEAFF